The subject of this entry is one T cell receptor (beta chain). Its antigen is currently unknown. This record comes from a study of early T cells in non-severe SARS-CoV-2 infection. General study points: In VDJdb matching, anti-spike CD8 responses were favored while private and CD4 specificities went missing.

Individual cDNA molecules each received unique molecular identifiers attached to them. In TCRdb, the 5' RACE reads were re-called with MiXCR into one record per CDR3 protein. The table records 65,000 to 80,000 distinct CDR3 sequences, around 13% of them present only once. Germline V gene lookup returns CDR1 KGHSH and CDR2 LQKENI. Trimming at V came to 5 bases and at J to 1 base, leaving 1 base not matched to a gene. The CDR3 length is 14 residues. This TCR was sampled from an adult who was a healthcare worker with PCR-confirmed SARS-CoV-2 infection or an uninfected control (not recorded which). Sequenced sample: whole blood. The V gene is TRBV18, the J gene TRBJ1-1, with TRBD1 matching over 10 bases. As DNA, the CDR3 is TGTGCCAGCTCAAGGACAGGGGGGAACACTGAAGCTTTCTTT. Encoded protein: CASSRTGGNTEAFF.